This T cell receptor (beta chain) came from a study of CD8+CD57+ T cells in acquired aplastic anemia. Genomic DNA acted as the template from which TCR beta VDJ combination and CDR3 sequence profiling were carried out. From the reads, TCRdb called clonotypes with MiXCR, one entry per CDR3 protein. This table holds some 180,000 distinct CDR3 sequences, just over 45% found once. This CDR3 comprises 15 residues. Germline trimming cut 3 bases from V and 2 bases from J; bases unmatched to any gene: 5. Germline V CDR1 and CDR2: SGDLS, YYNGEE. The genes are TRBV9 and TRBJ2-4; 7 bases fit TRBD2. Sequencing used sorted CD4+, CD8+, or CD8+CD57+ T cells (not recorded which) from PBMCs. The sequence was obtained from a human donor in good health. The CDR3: CASSAGEGTKNIQYF. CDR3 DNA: TGTGCCAGCAGCGCTGGGGAGGGGACCAAAAACATTCAGTACTTC.